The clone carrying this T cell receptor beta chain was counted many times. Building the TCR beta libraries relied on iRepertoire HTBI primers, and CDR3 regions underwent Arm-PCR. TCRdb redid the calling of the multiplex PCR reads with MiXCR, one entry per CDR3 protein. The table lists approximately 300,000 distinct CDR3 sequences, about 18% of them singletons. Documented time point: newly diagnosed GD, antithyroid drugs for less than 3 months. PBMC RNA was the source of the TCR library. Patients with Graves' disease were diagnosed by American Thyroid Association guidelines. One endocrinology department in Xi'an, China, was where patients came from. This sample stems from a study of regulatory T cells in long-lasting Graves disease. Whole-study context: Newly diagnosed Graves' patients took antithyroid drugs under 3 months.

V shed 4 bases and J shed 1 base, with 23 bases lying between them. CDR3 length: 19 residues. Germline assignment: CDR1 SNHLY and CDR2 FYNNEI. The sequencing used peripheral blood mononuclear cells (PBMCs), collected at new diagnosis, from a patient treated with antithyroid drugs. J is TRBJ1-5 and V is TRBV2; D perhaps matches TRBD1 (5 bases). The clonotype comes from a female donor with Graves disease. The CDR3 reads CASSGYLDQGPLSNQPQHF. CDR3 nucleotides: TGTGCCAGCAGTGGATACCTCGATCAGGGACCGTTAAGCAATCAGCCCCAGCATTTT.